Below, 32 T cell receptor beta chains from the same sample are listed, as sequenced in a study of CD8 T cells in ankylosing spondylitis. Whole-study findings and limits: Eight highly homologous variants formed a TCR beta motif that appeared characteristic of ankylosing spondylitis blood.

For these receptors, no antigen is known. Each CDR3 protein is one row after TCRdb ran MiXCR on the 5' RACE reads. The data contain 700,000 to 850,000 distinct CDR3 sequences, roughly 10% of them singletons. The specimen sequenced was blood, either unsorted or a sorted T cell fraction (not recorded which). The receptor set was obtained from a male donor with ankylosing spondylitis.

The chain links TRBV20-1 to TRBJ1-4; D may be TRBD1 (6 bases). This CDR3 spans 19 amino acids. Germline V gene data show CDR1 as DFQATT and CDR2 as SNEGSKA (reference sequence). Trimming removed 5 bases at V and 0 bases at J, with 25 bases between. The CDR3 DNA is TGCAGTGCTCTGGAACGTATAGGGACATCCGTTGCAACTAATGAAAAACTGTTTTTT. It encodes CSALERIGTSVATNEKLFF.

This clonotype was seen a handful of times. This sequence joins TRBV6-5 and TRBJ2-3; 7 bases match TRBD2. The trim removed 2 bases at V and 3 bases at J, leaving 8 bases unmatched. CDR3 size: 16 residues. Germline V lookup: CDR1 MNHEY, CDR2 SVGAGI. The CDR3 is CASSYGWAGGTDTQYF. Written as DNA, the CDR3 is TGTGCCAGCAGTTACGGATGGGCCGGGGGGACAGATACGCAGTATTTT.

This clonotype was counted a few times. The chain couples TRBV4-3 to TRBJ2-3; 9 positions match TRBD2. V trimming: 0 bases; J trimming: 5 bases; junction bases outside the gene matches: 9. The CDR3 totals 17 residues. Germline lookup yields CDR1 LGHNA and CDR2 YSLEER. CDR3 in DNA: TGCGCCAGCAGCCAAGATACGTTAGCGGGGGTGGGAGATACGCAGTATTTT. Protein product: CASSQDTLAGVGDTQYF.

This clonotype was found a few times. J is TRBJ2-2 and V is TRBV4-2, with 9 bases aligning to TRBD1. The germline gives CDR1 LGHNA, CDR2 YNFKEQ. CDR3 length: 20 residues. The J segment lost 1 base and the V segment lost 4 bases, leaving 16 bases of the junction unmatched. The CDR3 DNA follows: TGTGCCAGCAGCCGATACCGGGACAGGGCGCCCGCGATGAACACCGGGGAGCTGTTTTTT. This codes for CASSRYRDRAPAMNTGELFF.

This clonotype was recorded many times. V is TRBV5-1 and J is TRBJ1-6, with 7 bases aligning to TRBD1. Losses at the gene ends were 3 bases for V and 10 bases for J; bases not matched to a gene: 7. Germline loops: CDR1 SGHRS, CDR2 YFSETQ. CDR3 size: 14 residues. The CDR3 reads CASSSNRGRSPLHF. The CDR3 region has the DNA TGCGCCAGCAGCTCAAACAGGGGAAGGTCACCCCTCCACTTT.

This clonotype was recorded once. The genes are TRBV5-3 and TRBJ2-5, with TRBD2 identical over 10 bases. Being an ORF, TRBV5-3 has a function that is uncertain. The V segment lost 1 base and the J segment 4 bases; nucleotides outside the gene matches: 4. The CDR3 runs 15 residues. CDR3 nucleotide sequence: TGTGCCAGAAGCTTGAAGCGGGGGGGCGGAGAGACCCAGTACTTC. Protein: CARSLKRGGGETQYF.

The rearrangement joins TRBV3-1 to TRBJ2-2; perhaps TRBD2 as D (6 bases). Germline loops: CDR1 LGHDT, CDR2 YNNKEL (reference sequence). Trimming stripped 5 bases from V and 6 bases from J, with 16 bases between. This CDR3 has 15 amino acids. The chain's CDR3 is CASSNWGDSSGELFF. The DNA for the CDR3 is TGTGCCAGCAGCAATTGGGGGGATTCATCCGGGGAGCTGTTTTTT.

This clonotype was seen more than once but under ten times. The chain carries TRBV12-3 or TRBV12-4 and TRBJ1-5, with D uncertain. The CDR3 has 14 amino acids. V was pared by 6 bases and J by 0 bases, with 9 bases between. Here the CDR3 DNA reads TGTGCCAGCAGGGGAATGTATAGCAATCAGCCCCAGCATTTT. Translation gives CASRGMYSNQPQHF.

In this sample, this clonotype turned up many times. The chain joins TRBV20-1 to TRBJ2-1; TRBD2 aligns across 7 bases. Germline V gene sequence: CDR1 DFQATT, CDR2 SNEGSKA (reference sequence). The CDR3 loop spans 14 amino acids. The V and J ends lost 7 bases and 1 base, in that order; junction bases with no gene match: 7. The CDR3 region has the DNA TGCAGTGTTCAAGCGGGAAGGTCCTACAATGAGCAGTTCTTC. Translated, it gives CSVQAGRSYNEQFF.

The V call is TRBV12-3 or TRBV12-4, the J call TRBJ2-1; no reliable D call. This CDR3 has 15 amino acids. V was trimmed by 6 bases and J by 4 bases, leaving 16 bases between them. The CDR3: CASSPLGLGYNEQFF. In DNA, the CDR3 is TGTGCCAGCAGCCCCCTCGGGCTAGGGTACAATGAGCAGTTCTTC.

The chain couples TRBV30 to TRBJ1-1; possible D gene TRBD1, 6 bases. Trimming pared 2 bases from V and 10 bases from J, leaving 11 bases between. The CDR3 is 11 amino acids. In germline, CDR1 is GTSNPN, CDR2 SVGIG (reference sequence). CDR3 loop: CAWSLGQTAFF. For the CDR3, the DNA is TGTGCCTGGAGTCTAGGACAGACAGCTTTCTTT.

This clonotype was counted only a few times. CDR3 amino acids: CASSPLAVYTDTQYF. The DNA of the CDR3 is TGTGCCAGCAGTCCGCTAGCGGTGTACACAGATACGCAGTATTTT. The V and J genes are TRBV28 and TRBJ2-3; 7 bases match TRBD2. Germline CDR1 and CDR2: MDHEN and SYDVKM. V dropped 5 bases and J dropped 2; count of bases not matched to a gene: 7. The CDR3 contains 15 residues. Combining the CDR3 with reference TRBV28 and TRBJ2-3 gives the whole variable domain DVKVTQSSRYLVKRTGEKVFLECVQDMDHENMFWYRQDPGLGLRLIYFSYDVKMKEKGDIPEGYSVSREKKERFSLILESASTNQTSMYLCASSPLAVYTDTQYFGPGTRLTVL.

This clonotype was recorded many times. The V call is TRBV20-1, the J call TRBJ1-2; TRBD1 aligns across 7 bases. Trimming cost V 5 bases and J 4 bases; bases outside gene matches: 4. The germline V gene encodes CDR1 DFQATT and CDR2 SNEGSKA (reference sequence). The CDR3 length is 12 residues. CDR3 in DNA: TGCAGTGCTCTCAGGGGGTCCTATGGCTACACCTTC. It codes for CSALRGSYGYTF.

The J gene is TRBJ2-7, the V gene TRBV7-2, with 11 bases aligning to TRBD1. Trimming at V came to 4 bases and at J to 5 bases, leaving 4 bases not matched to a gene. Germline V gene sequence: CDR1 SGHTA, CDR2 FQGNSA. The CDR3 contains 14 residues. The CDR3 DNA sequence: TGTGCCAGCAGCTGGGACAGGGGGTGGAACGAGCAGTACTTC. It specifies CASSWDRGWNEQYF. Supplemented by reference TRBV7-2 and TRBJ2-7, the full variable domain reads GAGVSQSPSNKVTEKGKDVELRCDPISGHTALYWYRQSLGQGLEFLIYFQGNSAPDKSGLPSDRFSAERTGGSVSTLTIQRTQQEDSAVYLCASSWDRGWNEQYFGPGTRLTVT.

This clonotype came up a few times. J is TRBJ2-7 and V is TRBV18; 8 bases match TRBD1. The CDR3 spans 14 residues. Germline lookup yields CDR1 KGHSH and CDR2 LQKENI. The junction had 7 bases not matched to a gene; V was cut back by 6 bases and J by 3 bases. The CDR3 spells CASSQQGDLYEQYF. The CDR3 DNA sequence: TGTGCCAGCTCCCAACAGGGGGACCTCTACGAGCAGTACTTC.

CDR3 DNA sequence: TGCGCCAGCAGCCAAGAGGGCCATTACTACAATGAGCAGTTCTTC. This codes for CASSQEGHYYNEQFF. The V call is TRBV4-3, the J call TRBJ2-1; unclear D gene. Germline CDR1 LGHNA, CDR2 YSLEER. Trimming shortened V by 0 bases and J by 3 bases, and 9 bases separated the two germline ends. CDR3 length: 15 residues.

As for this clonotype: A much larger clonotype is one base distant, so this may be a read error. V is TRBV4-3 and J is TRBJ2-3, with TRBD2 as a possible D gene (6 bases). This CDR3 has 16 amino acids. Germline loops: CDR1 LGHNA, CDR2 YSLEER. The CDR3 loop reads CASSQDGGTSTETQYF. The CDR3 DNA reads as TGCGCCAGCAGCCAAGACGGAGGAACTAGCACAGAAACGCAGTATTTT.

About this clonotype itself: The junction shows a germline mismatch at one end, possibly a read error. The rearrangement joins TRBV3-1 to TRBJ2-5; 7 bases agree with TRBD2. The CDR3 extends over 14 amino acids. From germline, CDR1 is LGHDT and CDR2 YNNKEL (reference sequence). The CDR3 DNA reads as TGTGCCAGCAGCCAAGACCTGACTAGCAGTACCCCAAACTTC. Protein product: CASSQDLTSSTPNF.

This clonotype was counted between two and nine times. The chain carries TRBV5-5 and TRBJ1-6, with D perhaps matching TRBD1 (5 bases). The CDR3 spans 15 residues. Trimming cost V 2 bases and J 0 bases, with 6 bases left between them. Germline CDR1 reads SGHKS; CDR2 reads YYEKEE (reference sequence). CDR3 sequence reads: CASSFRGSYNSPLHF. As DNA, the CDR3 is TGTGCCAGCAGCTTTAGGGGCTCCTATAATTCACCCCTCCACTTT.

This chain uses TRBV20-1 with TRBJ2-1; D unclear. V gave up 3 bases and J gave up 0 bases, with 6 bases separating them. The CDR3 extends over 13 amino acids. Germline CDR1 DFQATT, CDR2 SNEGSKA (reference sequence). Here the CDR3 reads CSARPDSYNEQFF. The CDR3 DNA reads TGCAGTGCTAGGCCGGACTCCTACAATGAGCAGTTCTTC.

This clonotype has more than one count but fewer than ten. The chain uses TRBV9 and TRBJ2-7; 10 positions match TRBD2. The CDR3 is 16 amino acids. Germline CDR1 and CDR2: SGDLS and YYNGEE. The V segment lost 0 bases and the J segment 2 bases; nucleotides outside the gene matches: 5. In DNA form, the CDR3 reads TGTGCCAGCAGCGTAGGGCTAGCGGGGGTTACCTACGAGCAGTACTTC. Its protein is CASSVGLAGVTYEQYF.

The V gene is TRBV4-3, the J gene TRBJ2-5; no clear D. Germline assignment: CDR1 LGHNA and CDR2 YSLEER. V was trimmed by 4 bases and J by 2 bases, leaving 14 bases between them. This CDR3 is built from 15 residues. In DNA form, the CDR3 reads TGCGCCAGCAGCCTGGGTTCGTCCACACAAGAGACCCAGTACTTC. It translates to CASSLGSSTQETQYF.

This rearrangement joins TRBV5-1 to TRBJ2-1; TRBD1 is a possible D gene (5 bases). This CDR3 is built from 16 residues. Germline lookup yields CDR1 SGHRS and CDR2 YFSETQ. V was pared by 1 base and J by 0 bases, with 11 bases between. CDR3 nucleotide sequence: TGCGCCAGCAGCTTGTTTGGGGCTAGCTCCTACAATGAGCAGTTCTTC. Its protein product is CASSLFGASSYNEQFF.

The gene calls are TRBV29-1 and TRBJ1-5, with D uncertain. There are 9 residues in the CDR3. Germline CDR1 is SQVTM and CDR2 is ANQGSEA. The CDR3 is CRTNQPQHF. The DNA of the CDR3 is TGCAGGACAAACCAGCCCCAGCATTTT.

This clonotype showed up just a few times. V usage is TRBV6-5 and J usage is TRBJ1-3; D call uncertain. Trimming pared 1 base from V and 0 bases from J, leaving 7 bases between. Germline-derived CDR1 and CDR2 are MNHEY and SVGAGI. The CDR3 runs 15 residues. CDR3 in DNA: TGTGCCAGCAGTTACTGGGAGAGCTCTGGAAACACCATATATTTT. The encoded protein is CASSYWESSGNTIYF.

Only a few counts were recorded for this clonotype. For the CDR3, the DNA is TGCAGTGCTCACCGACTAGCAAGTACGCAGTATTTT. It yields the protein CSAHRLASTQYF. This sequence joins TRBV20-1 and TRBJ2-3; 7 bases are a match to TRBD2. V was clipped by 5 bases and J by 8 bases; unmatched bases: 7. Germline CDR1 DFQATT, CDR2 SNEGSKA (reference sequence). This CDR3 contains 12 residues.

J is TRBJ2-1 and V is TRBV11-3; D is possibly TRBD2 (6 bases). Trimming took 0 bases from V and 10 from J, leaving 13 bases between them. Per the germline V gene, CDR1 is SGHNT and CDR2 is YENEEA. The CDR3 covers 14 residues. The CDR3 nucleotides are TGTGCCAGCAGCTTAGATTTCGGAGGGTTCGAGCAGTTCTTC. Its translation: CASSLDFGGFEQFF.

The CDR3 here is CASSPLGRTDTQYF. The CDR3 nucleotides are TGTGCCAGCTCACCACTGGGACGCACAGATACGCAGTATTTT. The chain recombines TRBV18 with TRBJ2-3; perhaps D is TRBD1 or TRBD2 (5 bases each). The germline CDR1 and CDR2 sequences are KGHSH and LQKENI. The CDR3 consists of 14 residues. V lost 1 base and J 1 base, leaving 6 bases between the germline ends.

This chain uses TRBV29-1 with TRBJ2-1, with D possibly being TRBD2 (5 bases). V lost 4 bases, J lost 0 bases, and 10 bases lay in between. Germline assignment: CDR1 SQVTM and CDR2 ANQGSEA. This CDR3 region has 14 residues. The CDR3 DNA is TGCAGCGTTGGCGGACTGTACTCCTACAATGAGCAGTTCTTC. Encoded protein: CSVGGLYSYNEQFF.

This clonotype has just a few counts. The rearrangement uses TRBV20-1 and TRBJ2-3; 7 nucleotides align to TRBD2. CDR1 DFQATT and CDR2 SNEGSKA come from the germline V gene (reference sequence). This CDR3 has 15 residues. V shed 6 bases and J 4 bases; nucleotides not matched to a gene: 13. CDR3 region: CSAPTRGSWADTQYF. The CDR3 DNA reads TGCAGTGCCCCGACGCGGGGGAGCTGGGCAGATACGCAGTATTTT.

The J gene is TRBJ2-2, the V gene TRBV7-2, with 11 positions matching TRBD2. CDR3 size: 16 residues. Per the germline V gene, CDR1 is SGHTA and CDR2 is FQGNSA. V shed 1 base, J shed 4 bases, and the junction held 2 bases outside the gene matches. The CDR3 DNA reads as TGTGCCAGCAGCTTAGGTGGACTAGCGGGCACCGGGGAGCTGTTTTTT. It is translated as CASSLGGLAGTGELFF. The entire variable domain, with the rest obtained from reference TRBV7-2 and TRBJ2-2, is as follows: GAGVSQSPSNKVTEKGKDVELRCDPISGHTALYWYRQSLGQGLEFLIYFQGNSAPDKSGLPSDRFSAERTGGSVSTLTIQRTQQEDSAVYLCASSLGGLAGTGELFFGEGSRLTVL.

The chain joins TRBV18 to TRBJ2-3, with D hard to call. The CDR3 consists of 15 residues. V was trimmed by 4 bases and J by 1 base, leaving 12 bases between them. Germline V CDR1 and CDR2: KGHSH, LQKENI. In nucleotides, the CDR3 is TGTGCCAGCTCACAGCCACAGCCGCGCACAGATACGCAGTATTTT. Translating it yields CASSQPQPRTDTQYF. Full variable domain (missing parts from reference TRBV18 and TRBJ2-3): NAGVMQNPRHLVRRRGQEARLRCSPMKGHSHVYWYRQLPEEGLKFMVYLQKENIIDESGMPKERFSAEFPKEGPSILRIQQVVRGDSAAYFCASSQPQPRTDTQYFGPGTRLTVL.